Below, 9 T cell receptor beta chains from the same sample are listed, as sequenced in a study of PD-1 blockade in mismatch repair-deficient tumors. Sequenced by immunoSEQ multiplex PCR; TCRdb stores in-frame clones only, minus some. In the table there are some 49,000 clones, 77% of which are singletons. Sequences were derived from PBMCs, sampled before pembrolizumab treatment. The source of these receptors is an adult with mismatch repair-deficient cancer.

The chain has TRBV7-9 and TRBJ1-5; 7 bases agree with TRBD1. Germline-derived CDR1 and CDR2 are SEHNR and FQNEAQ (reference sequence). Losses at the gene ends were 6 bases for V and 1 base for J; bases not matched to a gene: 3. The CDR3 loop spans 14 amino acids. For the CDR3, the DNA is TGTGCCAGCAGTTCGGACAGGAGCAATCAGCCCCAGCATTTT. As protein: CASSSDRSNQPQHF. The whole variable domain, remainder taken from reference TRBV7-9 and TRBJ1-5, is DTGVSQNPRHKITKRGQNVTFRCDPISEHNRLYWYRQTLGQGPEFLTYFQNEAQLEKSRLLSDRFSAERPKGSFSTLEIQRTEQGDSAMYLCASSSDRSNQPQHFGDGTRLSIL.

The rearrangement uses TRBV10-3 and TRBJ1-4, with D hard to call. Trimming removed 7 bases from V and 7 bases from J, with 13 bases in between. The CDR3 sequence is 13 residues long. From germline, CDR1 is ENHRY and CDR2 SYGVKD. CDR3 residues: CAITPAEGEKLFF. The CDR3 region has the DNA TGTGCCATCACCCCAGCGGAGGGTGAAAAACTGTTTTTT.

This clone was detected a few times. CDR3 region: CTSSHSPGLAGHFYEQYF. CDR3 bases: TGCACCAGCAGCCACTCTCCGGGACTAGCGGGACATTTCTACGAGCAGTACTTC. V and J are TRBV1 and TRBJ2-7; TRBD2 is the table's D call and was not checked against the DNA. TRBV1 is deemed a pseudogene. This CDR3 spans 18 amino acids.

This chain links TRBV5-1 with TRBJ1-2; 10 bases match TRBD1. Trimming took 4 bases from V and 7 from J; bases not matched to a gene: 7. CDR3 length equals 14 residues. Germline V gives CDR1 SGHRS, CDR2 YFSETQ. CDR3: CASSPGTGAGGYTF. In DNA, the CDR3 is TGCGCCAGCAGCCCTGGGACAGGGGCAGGTGGCTACACCTTC.

The chain uses TRBV28 and TRBJ2-7; D is unclear. V lost 4 bases and J lost 9, with 10 bases in between. Germline CDR1 MDHEN, CDR2 SYDVKM. The CDR3 runs to 11 residues. In nucleotides, the CDR3 is TGTGCCAGCAGTTGGGCAAACTCGCAGTACTTC. This gives the protein CASSWANSQYF.

The chain combines TRBV11-3 with TRBJ2-5; D perhaps matches TRBD1 (5 bases). Germline V gives CDR1 SGHNT, CDR2 YENEEA. Trimming stripped 3 bases from V and 4 bases from J, with 12 bases between. The CDR3 has 14 residues. The CDR3 region has the DNA TGTGCCAGCAGCTTTGCCAGGGTTTCAGAGACCCAGTACTTC. It yields the protein CASSFARVSETQYF.

This clone was recorded once. This rearrangement joins TRBV19 to TRBJ1-1; 8 nucleotides agree with TRBD1. The V and J ends lost 7 bases and 4 bases, in that order; junction bases with no gene match: 5. There are 13 residues in the CDR3. Looked up from germline, CDR1 is LNHDA and CDR2 is SQIVND (reference sequence). The CDR3 loop is CASTLTGVTEAFF. The CDR3 DNA is TGTGCCAGTACCCTGACAGGGGTCACTGAAGCTTTCTTT.

This chain links TRBV2 with TRBJ1-5; D is unclear. With 5 bases removed from V and 1 base from J, the gap between germline ends came to 12 bases. Germline lookup yields CDR1 SNHLY and CDR2 FYNNEI. The CDR3 sequence is 15 residues long. The CDR3 spells CASSYRQGSNQPQHF. CDR3 nucleotide sequence: TGTGCCAGCAGTTACCGGCAAGGGAGCAATCAGCCCCAGCATTTT.

The rearrangement joins TRBV5-1 to TRBJ1-1; a possible D gene is TRBD1 (5 bases). CDR3 length: 13 residues. Deletions cut 2 bases from V and 3 bases from J, with 8 bases between. The germline V gene has CDR1 SGHRS and CDR2 YFSETQ. CDR3 residues: CASSLMGDTEAFF. In DNA form, the CDR3 reads TGCGCCAGCAGCTTAATGGGGGACACTGAAGCTTTCTTT.